These 3 T cell receptor beta chains were sequenced from one sample in a study of blood T cells in healthy people across ages. Alongside a J-beta primer mix, a sample-barcoded 5' primer served in a second PCR lasting 7 to 11 cycles. TCRdb reprocessed the 5' RACE reads via MiXCR and lists one record per CDR3 protein. The sample holds around 990,000 distinct CDR3 sequences, around 27% seen once. This same sample was also part of a study on T cells of mothers and their children.

The source material was blood. The source is a girl aged 2 to 10 in good health.

V is TRBV2 and J is TRBJ2-7, with D perhaps matching TRBD1 (7 bases). This CDR3 contains 15 residues. V shed 6 bases and J shed 6 bases, with 21 bases lying between them. CDR1 SNHLY and CDR2 FYNNEI come from the germline V gene. CDR3 region: CASRRGGGGETEQYF. As DNA, the CDR3 is TGTGCCAGCAGGAGGGGAGGAGGGGGCGAAACCGAGCAGTACTTC.

The chain has TRBV6-2 or TRBV6-3 and TRBJ1-2; D is ambiguous. The CDR3 consists of 10 residues. CDR1 and CDR2 from the germline V gene are MNHEY and SVGEGT. V was cut by 8 bases and J by 8 bases, with 9 bases left in between. The CDR3 spells CASLGRGYTF. The CDR3 DNA is TGTGCCAGCCTAGGGAGAGGCTACACCTTC.

This clonotype came up a few times. The gene calls are TRBV10-3 and TRBJ2-1; D gene uncertain. Trimming took 3 bases from V and 7 from J, leaving 4 bases between them. Germline V gene sequence: CDR1 ENHRY, CDR2 SYGVKD. The CDR3 extends over 11 amino acids. The CDR3 reads CAISDENEQFF. The CDR3 DNA sequence: TGTGCCATCAGTGATGAAAATGAGCAGTTCTTC.